The source of this TCR beta chain is a study of response to subunit inactivated influenza vaccine. TCRdb called the RT-PCR reads again in MiXCR, with one record for every CDR3 protein. The data show some 500,000 distinct CDR3 sequences, under 15% seen once. Regarding the study as a whole: The authors suggested that few new T cells are recruited per seasonal influenza vaccination.

This clonotype has just a few counts. As yet, its antigen is unknown. The sequence came from a man in his forties or fifties who received an inactivated influenza vaccine. Sequencing was performed on PBMCs from blood, taken more than 35 days after vaccination.

The DNA for the CDR3 is TGTGCCAGCAGTACCGGGACTAGCGGCCATGAGCAGTTCTTC. Translated, it gives CASSTGTSGHEQFF. V and J are TRBV12-3 or TRBV12-4 and TRBJ2-1; 11 positions match TRBD2. This CDR3 comprises 14 residues. The trim removed 5 bases at V and 8 bases at J, leaving 5 bases unmatched.